This section outlines one T cell receptor beta chain sequence together with its context. The antigen remains unidentified. PCR used 60 Vbeta primers and 13 Jbeta primers. Clones were read by immunoSEQ multiplex PCR, and TCRdb kept only the in-frame ones, dropping some. Here the sample spans more than 95,000 clones, around 80% being singletons. These data belong to a study of cytomegalovirus exposure and HLA in healthy donors. Findings of the study overall: The later analysis indicated that the majority of CMV-associated TCR beta chains appeared HLA-restricted. Within an earlier analysis, most TCR beta V segments proved productive either about 87% or about 30% of the time. For TCR beta chains, V- and J-gene trimming was later linked to a missense DCLRE1C variant. Later analysis found that TCR beta chains associated with HLA were more clonally expanded than other, equally common chains.

The sequencing input was PBMCs. The receptor comes from a woman aged 25 to 45 in good health and CMV-seronegative.

CDR3 nucleotide sequence: TGTGCCAGCTCACCACCGGTGGCAGGGGGCAATGAGCAGTTCTTC. Residues: CASSPPVAGGNEQFF. The chain uses TRBV18 and TRBJ2-1; 7 bases fit TRBD1. Per germline, CDR1 KGHSH and CDR2 LQKENI. V lost 0 bases to trimming and J lost 6 bases; unmatched junction nucleotides: 5. CDR3 length: 15 amino acids. The entire variable domain, with the rest obtained from reference TRBV18 and TRBJ2-1, is as follows: NAGVMQNPRHLVRRRGQEARLRCSPMKGHSHVYWYRQLPEEGLKFMVYLQKENIIDESGMPKERFSAEFPKEGPSILRIQQVVRGDSAAYFCASSPPVAGGNEQFFGPGTRLTVL.